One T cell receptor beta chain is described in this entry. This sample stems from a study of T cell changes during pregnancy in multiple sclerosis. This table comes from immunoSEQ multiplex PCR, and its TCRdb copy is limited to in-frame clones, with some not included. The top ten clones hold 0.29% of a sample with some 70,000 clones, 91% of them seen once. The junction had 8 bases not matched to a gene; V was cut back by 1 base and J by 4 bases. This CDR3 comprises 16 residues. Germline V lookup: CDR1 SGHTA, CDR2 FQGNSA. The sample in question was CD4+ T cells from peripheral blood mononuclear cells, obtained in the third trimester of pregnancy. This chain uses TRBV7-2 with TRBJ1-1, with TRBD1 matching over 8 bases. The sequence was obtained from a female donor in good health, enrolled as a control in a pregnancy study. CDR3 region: CASSLVGVGTGTEAFF. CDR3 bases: TGTGCCAGCAGCTTAGTTGGTGTAGGGACAGGCACTGAAGCTTTCTTT.